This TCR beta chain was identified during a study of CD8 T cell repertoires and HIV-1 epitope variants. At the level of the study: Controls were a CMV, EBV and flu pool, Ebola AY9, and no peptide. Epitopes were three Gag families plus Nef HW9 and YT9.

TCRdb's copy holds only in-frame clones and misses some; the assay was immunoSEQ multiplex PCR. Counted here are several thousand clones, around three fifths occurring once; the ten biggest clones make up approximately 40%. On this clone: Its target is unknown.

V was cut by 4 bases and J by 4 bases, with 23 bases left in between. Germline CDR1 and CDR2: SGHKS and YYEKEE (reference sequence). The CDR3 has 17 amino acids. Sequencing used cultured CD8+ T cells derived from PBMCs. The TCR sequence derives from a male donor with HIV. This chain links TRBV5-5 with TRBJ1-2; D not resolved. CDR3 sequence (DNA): TGTGCCAGCAGCCCCGAGGGTCCCCTCAACAGTCTCTATGGCTACACCTTC. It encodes CASSPEGPLNSLYGYTF. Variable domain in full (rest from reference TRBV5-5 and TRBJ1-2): DAGVTQSPTHLIKTRGQQVTLRCSPISGHKSVSWYQQVLGQGPQFIFQYYEKEERGRGNFPDRFSARQFPNYSSELNVNALLLGDSALYLCASSPEGPLNSLYGYTFGSGTRLTVV.